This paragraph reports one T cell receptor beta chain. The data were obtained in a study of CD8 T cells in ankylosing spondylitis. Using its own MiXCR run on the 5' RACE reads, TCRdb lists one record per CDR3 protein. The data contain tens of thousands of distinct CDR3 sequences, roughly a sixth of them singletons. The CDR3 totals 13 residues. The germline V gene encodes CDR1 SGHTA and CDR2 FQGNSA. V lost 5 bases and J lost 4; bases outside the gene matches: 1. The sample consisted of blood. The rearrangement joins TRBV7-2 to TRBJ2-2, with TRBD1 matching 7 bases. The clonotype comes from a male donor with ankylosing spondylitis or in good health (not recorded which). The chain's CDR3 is CASSRDSTGELFF. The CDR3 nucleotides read TGTGCCAGCAGCCGGGACAGCACCGGGGAGCTGTTTTTT.